This TCR beta chain was obtained from a study of blood T cells in healthy people across ages. General study points: Compared with aged donors, long-lived donors showed fewer expanded clones, suggesting selection. There was no known CMV status for donors, so expanded clonotype changes were possibly confounded.

Worth noting for this clonotype: The antigen is not known.

Primers used in a second PCR of about 6 to 11 cycles were a sample-barcoded 5' primer and a J-beta primer mix. A tag from a template-switch adaptor with 12 random nucleotides marked each cDNA molecule. Samples each returned at least 2.5 million CDR3-containing paired-end reads. TCRdb analysed the 5' RACE reads with MiXCR anew, one entry per CDR3 protein. This table holds around 800,000 distinct CDR3 sequences, less than 60% found once. This TCR derives from an elderly man in good health. The sample taken for sequencing was blood.

CDR3 in DNA: TGTGCCAGCAGTGAAGGAAGGATGAGGGGGCTCCAAGAGACCCAGTACTTC. It translates to CASSEGRMRGLQETQYF. V and J are TRBV6-1 and TRBJ2-7; TRBD1 matches at 7 bases. The J call may not be correct, given that the DNA end is closer to TRBJ2-5. The CDR3 sequence is 17 residues long. Germline CDR1 and CDR2: MNHNS and SASEGT.